Below are 13 T cell receptor beta chains sequenced from a single sample in a study of a mutant IDH1 vaccine in newly diagnosed glioma. Their antigens remain unidentified. As to time point: week 35, safety follow-up. Each dose delivered 300 ug of mutant IDH1 20-mer peptide subcutaneously with imiquimod. TCRdb's table, derived via immunoSEQ multiplex PCR, lists solely in-frame clones and lacks some. This sample has tens of thousands of clones, with roughly 71% found just once. Sequencing used PBMCs, obtained from a glioma patient whose treatment included an IDH1 peptide vaccine. These receptors originate from a man aged 45-65 years with glioma.

The CDR3 nucleotides are TGTGCCAGTAGTATAATCGACGGAAGTTATAGCAATCAGCCCCAGCATTTT. Translation: CASSIIDGSYSNQPQHF. The chain recombines TRBV19 with TRBJ1-5; D gene uncertain. Per the germline V gene, CDR1 is LNHDA and CDR2 is SQIVND (reference sequence). The V end lost 2 bases, the J end lost 0 bases, and 14 bases lay between the germline ends. This CDR3 is 17 amino acids long.

The chain employs TRBV7-9 and TRBJ2-6; D call uncertain. The CDR3 is 16 amino acids. CDR1 and CDR2 (germline): SEHNR, FQNEAQ (reference sequence). The germline V and J ends were trimmed by 7 bases and 4 bases, with 17 bases remaining between them. This CDR3 reads CASMLSSGPGANVLTF. Written as DNA, the CDR3 is TGTGCCAGCATGCTCAGCTCAGGACCGGGGGCCAACGTCCTGACTTTC.

This clone was recorded many times. V gene TRBV27 combines with J gene TRBJ1-6, with 9 nucleotides matching TRBD1. Trimming removed 3 bases from V and 6 bases from J; junction bases left unmatched: 3. The CDR3 spans 15 residues. Germline assignment: CDR1 MNHEY and CDR2 SMNVEV (reference sequence). The CDR3 reads CASSLGQGFNSPLHF. In DNA form, the CDR3 reads TGTGCCAGCAGTTTGGGACAGGGATTTAATTCACCCCTCCACTTT.

The V gene is TRBV5-1, the J gene TRBJ1-1; D is uncertain. The CDR3 sequence is 12 residues long. Trimming took off 7 bases at V and 1 base at J, with 8 bases between the two ends. Germline CDR1 and CDR2: SGHRS and YFSETQ. CDR3 sequence: CASGVGNTEAFF. The CDR3 DNA sequence: TGCGCCAGCGGGGTTGGGAACACTGAAGCTTTCTTT.

Only a few counts were recorded for this clone. The chain combines TRBV7-9 with TRBJ1-2; D is unclear. Germline assignment: CDR1 SEHNR and CDR2 FQNEAQ (reference sequence). This CDR3 region has 12 residues. V lost 1 base, J lost 5 bases, and 5 bases lay in between. The CDR3 spells CASSLEKYGYTF. CDR3 DNA: TGTGCCAGCAGCTTAGAGAAGTATGGCTACACCTTC.

The chain has TRBV18 and TRBJ2-7; no definite D call. The V gene's germline CDR1 is KGHSH and CDR2 LQKENI. Trimming cost V 1 base and J 5 bases, with 9 bases left between them. This CDR3 has 13 residues. The CDR3 nucleotides are TGTGCCAGCTCACCACAGCCACCAGACGAGCAGTACTTC. Translation: CASSPQPPDEQYF. The whole variable domain, filled in from reference TRBV18 and TRBJ2-7, reads NAGVMQNPRHLVRRRGQEARLRCSPMKGHSHVYWYRQLPEEGLKFMVYLQKENIIDESGMPKERFSAEFPKEGPSILRIQQVVRGDSAAYFCASSPQPPDEQYFGPGTRLTVT.

By frequency in the sample, this clone is medium-sized. The chain recombines TRBV7-9 with TRBJ1-1; D not resolved. The length of the CDR3 is 14 residues. The germline CDR1 and CDR2 sequences are SEHNR and FQNEAQ (reference sequence). V gave up 4 bases and J gave up 3 bases, with 12 bases separating them. In nucleotides, the CDR3 is TGTGCCAGCAGCTGGGAAGGGAGGGACACTGAAGCTTTCTTT. Amino acid sequence: CASSWEGRDTEAFF.

In DNA, the CDR3 is TGTGCCAGCAGCCCCGAGCAGGGGGGAGAAGCCGGGGAGCTGTTTTTT. Residues: CASSPEQGGEAGELFF. The rearrangement uses TRBV2 and TRBJ2-2; a weak D match, TRBD1 (7 bases). The V end was cut by 6 bases, the J end by 6 bases, with 20 bases between. This CDR3 contains 16 residues. The germline V gene has CDR1 SNHLY and CDR2 FYNNEI.

The gene calls are TRBV25-1 and TRBJ2-2; possible D gene TRBD2, 5 bases. V dropped 6 bases and J dropped 3 bases, with 5 bases sitting between them. Germline assignment: CDR1 MGHDK and CDR2 SYGVNS. CDR3 length: 12 amino acids. CDR3: CASRGDTGELFF. DNA of the CDR3: TGTGCCAGCAGGGGAGACACCGGGGAGCTGTTTTTT.

A word on this clone: This specimen includes other DNA sequences encoding the same CDR3. The chain is built from TRBV5-6 and TRBJ1-5, with 9 bases identical to TRBD1. The CDR3 length is 14 residues. CDR1 is SGHDT and CDR2 is YYEEEE in the germline V gene. With 4 bases clipped from V and 4 bases from J, the junction kept 3 bases outside the gene matches. CDR3 nucleotides: TGTGCCAGCAGCAGGGGACAGGGTAATCAGCCCCAGCATTTT. Residues: CASSRGQGNQPQHF.

The chain links TRBV4-1 to TRBJ1-1, with 7 bases identical to TRBD1. The germline CDR1 and CDR2 sequences are MGHRA and YSYEKL. Losses at the gene ends were 6 bases for V and 4 bases for J; bases not matched to a gene: 8. This CDR3 is built from 14 residues. DNA for the CDR3: TGCGCCAGCAGGGATGACAGGGCGGGCACTGAAGCTTTCTTT. The encoded protein is CASRDDRAGTEAFF.

The rearrangement uses TRBV20-1 and TRBJ2-1, with D perhaps matching TRBD1 (5 bases). Germline V lookup: CDR1 DFQATT, CDR2 SNEGSKA (reference sequence). V was pared by 5 bases and J by 9 bases, with 11 bases between. The CDR3 loop spans 11 amino acids. This CDR3 is CSASMGPEQFF. The CDR3 DNA follows: TGCAGTGCTTCGATGGGGCCTGAGCAGTTCTTC.

The rearrangement joins TRBV13 to TRBJ2-7, with 8 bases lining up with TRBD1. The CDR3 is 14 residues long. Germline-derived CDR1 and CDR2 are PRHDT and FYEKMQ (reference sequence). With 5 bases clipped from V and 1 base from J, the junction kept 4 bases outside the gene matches. The CDR3: CASSQTGASYEQYF. The CDR3 DNA reads TGTGCCAGCAGCCAGACAGGGGCATCCTACGAGCAGTACTTC.